This T cell receptor (beta chain) comes out of a study of OX40 agonist ivuxolimab in advanced cancers. Turning to this clone: Its antigen remains unknown.

V lost 8 bases, J lost 6 bases, and 10 bases stayed unmatched. The length of the CDR3 is 14 residues. CDR1 SGHTA and CDR2 FQGTGA come from the germline V gene. Repertoires were generated with immunoSEQ multiplex PCR, while TCRdb's copy carries only in-frame clones and drops some. The table lists around 94,000 clones, about 85% of them singletons, with less than 5% in the top ten. Study conclusions and caveats: Low clonal expansion, among the lowest seen, marked partial responders at 0.1-3.0 mg/kg.

This receptor was identified in an adult with an advanced solid tumor such as melanoma, head and neck, liver or kidney cancer. The sample in question was CD4+ or CD8+ T cells sorted from blood, obtained in a trial of the OX40 agonist ivuxolimab. This chain uses TRBV7-3 with TRBJ1-1; 9 nucleotides line up with TRBD1. The CDR3 spells CASLATGGAAEAFF. The CDR3 DNA sequence: TGTGCCAGCCTAGCGACAGGGGGAGCCGCTGAAGCTTTCTTT.